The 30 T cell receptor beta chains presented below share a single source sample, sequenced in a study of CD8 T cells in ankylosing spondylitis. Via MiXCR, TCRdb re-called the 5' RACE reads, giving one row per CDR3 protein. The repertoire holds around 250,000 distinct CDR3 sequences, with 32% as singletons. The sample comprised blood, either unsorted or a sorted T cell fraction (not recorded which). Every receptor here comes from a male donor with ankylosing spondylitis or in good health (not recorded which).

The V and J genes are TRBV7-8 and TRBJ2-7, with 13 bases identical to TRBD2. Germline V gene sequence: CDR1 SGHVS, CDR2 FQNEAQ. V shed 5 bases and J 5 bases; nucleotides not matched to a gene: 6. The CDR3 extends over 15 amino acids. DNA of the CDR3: TGTGCCAGCAGCCCCCGGACTAGCGGGGGACACGAGCAGTACTTC. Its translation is CASSPRTSGGHEQYF. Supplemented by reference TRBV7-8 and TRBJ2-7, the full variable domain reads GAGVSQSPRYKVAKRGQDVALRCDPISGHVSLFWYQQALGQGPEFLTYFQNEAQLDKSGLPSDRFFAERPEGSVSTLKIQRTQQEDSAVYLCASSPRTSGGHEQYFGPGTRLTVT.

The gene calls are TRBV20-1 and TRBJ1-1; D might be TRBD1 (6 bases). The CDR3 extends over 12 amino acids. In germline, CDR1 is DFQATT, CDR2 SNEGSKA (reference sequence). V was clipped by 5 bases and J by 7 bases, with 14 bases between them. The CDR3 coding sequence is TGCAGTGCTCCCCGAGGGGGGGGTGAAGCTTTCTTT. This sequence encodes CSAPRGGGEAFF.

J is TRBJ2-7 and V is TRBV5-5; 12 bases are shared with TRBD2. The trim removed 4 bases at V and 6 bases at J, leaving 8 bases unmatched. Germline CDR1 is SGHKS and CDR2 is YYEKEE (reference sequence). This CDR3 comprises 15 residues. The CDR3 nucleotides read TGTGCCAGCAGCACCCTAGCGGGGGGGCTCTCCGAGCAGTACTTC. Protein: CASSTLAGGLSEQYF.

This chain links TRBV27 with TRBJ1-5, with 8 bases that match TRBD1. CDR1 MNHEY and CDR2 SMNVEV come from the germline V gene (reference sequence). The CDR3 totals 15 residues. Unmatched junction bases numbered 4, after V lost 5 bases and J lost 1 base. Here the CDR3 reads CASSARTGSNQPQHF. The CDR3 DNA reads TGTGCCAGCAGTGCGAGGACAGGGAGCAATCAGCCCCAGCATTTT.

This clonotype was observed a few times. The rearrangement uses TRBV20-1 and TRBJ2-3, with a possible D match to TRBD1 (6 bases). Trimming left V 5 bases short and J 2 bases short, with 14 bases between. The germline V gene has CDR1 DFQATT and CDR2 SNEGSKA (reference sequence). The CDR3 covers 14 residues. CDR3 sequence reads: CSAGGQTFTDTQYF. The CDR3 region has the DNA TGCAGTGCTGGGGGCCAAACCTTCACAGATACGCAGTATTTT.

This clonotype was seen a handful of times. The CDR3 bases are TGTGCCAGCAGCTTGGAAGGGACAGGAGATACGCAGTATTTT. This sequence encodes CASSLEGTGDTQYF. V is TRBV7-2 and J is TRBJ2-3; 8 nucleotides align to TRBD1. With V trimmed by 3 bases and J by 5 bases, 4 bases remained unmatched. The CDR3 is 14 residues long. Germline V gives CDR1 SGHTA, CDR2 FQGNSA. Full variable domain (outside the CDR3, taken from reference TRBV7-2 and TRBJ2-3): GAGVSQSPSNKVTEKGKDVELRCDPISGHTALYWYRQSLGQGLEFLIYFQGNSAPDKSGLPSDRFSAERTGGSVSTLTIQRTQQEDSAVYLCASSLEGTGDTQYFGPGTRLTVL.

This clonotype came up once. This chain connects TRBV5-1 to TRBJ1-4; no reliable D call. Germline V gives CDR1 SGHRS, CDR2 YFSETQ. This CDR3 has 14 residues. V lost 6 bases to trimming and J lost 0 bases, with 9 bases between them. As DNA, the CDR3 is TGCGCCAGCACCGAGACGGCAACTAATGAAAAACTGTTTTTT. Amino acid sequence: CASTETATNEKLFF.

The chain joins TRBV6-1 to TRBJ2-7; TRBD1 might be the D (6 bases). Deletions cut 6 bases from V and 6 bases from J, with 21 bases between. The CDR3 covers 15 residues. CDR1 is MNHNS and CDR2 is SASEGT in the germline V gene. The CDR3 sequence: CASRKSTGNGGEQYF. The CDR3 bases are TGTGCCAGCAGGAAGAGCACAGGGAATGGTGGCGAGCAGTACTTC.

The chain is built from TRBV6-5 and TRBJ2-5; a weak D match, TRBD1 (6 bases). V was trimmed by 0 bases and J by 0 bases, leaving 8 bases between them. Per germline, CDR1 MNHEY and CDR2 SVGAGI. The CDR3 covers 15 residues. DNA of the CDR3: TGTGCCAGCAGTTACTCGTGGACAGACCAAGAGACCCAGTACTTC. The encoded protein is CASSYSWTDQETQYF.

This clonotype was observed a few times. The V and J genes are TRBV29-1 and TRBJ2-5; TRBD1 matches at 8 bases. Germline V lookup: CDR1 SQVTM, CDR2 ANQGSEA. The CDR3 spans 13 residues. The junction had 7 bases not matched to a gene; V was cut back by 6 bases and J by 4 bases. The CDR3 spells CSVRGQGGETQYF. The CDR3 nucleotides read TGCAGCGTCAGAGGACAGGGCGGAGAGACCCAGTACTTC.

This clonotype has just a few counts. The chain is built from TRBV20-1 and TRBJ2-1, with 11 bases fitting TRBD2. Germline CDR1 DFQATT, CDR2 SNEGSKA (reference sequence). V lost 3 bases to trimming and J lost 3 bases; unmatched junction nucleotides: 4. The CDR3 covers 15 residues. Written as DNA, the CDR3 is TGCAGTGCTAGGCTCGGACTAGCGGGCTACAATGAGCAGTTCTTC. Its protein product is CSARLGLAGYNEQFF.

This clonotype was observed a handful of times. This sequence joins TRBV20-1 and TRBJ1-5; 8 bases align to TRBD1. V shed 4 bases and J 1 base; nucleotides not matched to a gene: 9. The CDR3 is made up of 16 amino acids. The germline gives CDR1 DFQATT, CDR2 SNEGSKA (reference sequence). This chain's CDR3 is CSAKDRETMSNQPQHF. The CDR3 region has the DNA TGCAGTGCTAAGGACAGGGAAACGATGAGCAATCAGCCCCAGCATTTT.

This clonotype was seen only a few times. DNA for the CDR3: TGTGCCAGCAGCAAGGGACTAGCGGGGTTCGAGCAGTACTTC. It codes for CASSKGLAGFEQYF. The J gene is TRBJ2-7, the V gene TRBV5-5; TRBD2 aligns across 13 bases. The CDR3 is 14 residues long. In germline, CDR1 is SGHKS, CDR2 YYEKEE (reference sequence). V shed 4 bases and J 6 bases; nucleotides not matched to a gene: 4.

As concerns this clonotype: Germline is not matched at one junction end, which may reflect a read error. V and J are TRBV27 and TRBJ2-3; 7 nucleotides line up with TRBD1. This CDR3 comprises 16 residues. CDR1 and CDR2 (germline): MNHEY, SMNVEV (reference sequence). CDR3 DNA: TGTGTCAGCAGTTCCTACAGGGGACAATTCACAGATACGCAGTATTTT. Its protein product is CVSSSYRGQFTDTQYF.

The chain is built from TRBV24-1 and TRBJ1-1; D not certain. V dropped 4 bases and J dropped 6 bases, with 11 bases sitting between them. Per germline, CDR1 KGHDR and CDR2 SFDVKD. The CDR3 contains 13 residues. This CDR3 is CATSEHKGAEAFF. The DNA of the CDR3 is TGTGCCACCAGTGAGCACAAGGGCGCTGAAGCTTTCTTT.

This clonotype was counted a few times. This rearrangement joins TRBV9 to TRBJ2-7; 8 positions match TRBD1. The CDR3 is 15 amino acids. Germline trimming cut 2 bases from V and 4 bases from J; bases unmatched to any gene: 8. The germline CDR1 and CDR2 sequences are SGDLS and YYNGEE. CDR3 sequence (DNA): TGTGCCAGCAGCGTCGGGACAGGCGGTGGGTACGAGCAGTACTTC. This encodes CASSVGTGGGYEQYF.

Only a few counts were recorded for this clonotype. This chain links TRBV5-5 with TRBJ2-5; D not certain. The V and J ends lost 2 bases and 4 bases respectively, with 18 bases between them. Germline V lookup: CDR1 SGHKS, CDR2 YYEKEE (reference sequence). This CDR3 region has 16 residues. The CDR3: CASSFKTASSVETQYF. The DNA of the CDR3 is TGTGCCAGCAGCTTTAAGACGGCGAGTTCGGTAGAGACCCAGTACTTC. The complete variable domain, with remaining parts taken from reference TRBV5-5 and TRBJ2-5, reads DAGVTQSPTHLIKTRGQQVTLRCSPISGHKSVSWYQQVLGQGPQFIFQYYEKEERGRGNFPDRFSARQFPNYSSELNVNALLLGDSALYLCASSFKTASSVETQYFGPGTRLLVL.

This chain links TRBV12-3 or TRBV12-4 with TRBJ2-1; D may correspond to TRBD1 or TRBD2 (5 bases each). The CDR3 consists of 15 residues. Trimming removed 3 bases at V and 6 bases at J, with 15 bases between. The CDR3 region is CASSFEARGVNEQFF. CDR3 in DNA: TGTGCCAGCAGTTTTGAGGCGCGAGGGGTCAATGAGCAGTTCTTC.

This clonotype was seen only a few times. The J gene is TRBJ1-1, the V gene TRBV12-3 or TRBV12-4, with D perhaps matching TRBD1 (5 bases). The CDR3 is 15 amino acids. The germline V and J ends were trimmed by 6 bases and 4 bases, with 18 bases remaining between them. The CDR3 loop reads CASSPHTSGRTEAFF. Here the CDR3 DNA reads TGTGCCAGCAGCCCTCATACCTCAGGGCGCACTGAAGCTTTCTTT.

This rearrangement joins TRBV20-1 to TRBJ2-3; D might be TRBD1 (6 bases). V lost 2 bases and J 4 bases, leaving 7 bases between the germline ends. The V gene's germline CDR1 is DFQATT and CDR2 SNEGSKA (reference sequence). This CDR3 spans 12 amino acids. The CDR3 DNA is TGCAGTGCTAGAAAGGGGGCAGATACGCAGTATTTT. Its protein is CSARKGADTQYF.

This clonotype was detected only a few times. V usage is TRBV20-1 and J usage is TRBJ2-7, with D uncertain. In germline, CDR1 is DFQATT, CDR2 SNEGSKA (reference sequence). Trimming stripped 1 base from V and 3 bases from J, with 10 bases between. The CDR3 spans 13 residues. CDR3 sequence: CSARASSGYEQYF. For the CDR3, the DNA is TGCAGTGCTAGAGCGTCCTCTGGCTACGAGCAGTACTTC.

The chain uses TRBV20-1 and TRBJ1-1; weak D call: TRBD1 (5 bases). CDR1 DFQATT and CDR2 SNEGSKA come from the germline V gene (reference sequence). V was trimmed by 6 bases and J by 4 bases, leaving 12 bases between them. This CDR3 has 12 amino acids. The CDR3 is CSAGGGTTEAFF. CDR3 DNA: TGCAGTGCCGGCGGAGGGACCACTGAAGCTTTCTTT.

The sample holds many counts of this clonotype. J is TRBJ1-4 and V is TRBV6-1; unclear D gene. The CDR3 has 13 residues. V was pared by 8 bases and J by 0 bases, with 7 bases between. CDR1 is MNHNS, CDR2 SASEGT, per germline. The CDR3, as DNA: TGTGCCAGCGGGAGCACAACTAATGAAAAACTGTTTTTT. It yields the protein CASGSTTNEKLFF.

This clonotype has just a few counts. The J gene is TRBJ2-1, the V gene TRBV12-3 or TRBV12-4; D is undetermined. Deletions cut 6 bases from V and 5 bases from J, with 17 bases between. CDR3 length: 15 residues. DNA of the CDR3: TGTGCCAGCAGCCGCGACTGGAAGCCCAACAATGAGCAGTTCTTC. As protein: CASSRDWKPNNEQFF.

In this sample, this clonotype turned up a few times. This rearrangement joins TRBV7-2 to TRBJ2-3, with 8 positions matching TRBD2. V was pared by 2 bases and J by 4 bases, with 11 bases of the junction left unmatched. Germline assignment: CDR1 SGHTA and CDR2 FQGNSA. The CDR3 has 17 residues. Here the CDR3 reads CASSLSLAGDVADTQYF. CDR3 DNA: TGTGCCAGCAGCTTATCTCTAGCGGGTGATGTGGCAGATACGCAGTATTTT.

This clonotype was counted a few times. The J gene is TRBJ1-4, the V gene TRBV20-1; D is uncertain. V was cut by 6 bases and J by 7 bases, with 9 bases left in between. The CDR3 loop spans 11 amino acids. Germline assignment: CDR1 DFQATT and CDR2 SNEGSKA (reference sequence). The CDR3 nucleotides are TGCAGTGCCCGGTCGGGTGAAAAACTGTTTTTT. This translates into CSARSGEKLFF.

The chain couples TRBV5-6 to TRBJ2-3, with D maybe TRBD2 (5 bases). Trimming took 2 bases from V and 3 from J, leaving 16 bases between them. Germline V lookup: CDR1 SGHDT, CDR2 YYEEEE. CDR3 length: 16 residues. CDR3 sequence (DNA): TGTGCCAGCAGCTTCTCATCAGGAAGGGAGACAGATACGCAGTATTTT. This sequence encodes CASSFSSGRETDTQYF.

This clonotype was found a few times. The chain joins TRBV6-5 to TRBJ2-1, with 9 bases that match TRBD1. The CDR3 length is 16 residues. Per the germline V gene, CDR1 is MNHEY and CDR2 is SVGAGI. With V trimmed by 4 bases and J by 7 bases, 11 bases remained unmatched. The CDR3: CASSWGTGSGPNEQFF. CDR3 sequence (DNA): TGTGCCAGCAGTTGGGGGACAGGGTCGGGTCCGAATGAGCAGTTCTTC.

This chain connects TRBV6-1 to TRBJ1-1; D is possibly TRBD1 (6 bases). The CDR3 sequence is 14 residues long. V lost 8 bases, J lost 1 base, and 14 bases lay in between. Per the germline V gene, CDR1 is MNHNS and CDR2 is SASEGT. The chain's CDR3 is CASLQTRGNTEAFF. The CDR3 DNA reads TGTGCCAGCCTTCAGACCAGGGGGAACACTGAAGCTTTCTTT.

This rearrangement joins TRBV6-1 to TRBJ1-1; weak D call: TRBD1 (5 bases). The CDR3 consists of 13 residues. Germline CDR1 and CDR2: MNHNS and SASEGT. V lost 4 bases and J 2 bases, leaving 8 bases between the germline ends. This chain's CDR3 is CASSVTGNTEAFF. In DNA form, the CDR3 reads TGTGCCAGCAGTGTCACAGGAAACACTGAAGCTTTCTTT.